The 19 T cell receptor beta chains below come from one sample, sequenced in a study of T cells in Graves' hyperthyroidism and ophthalmopathy. Amplification targeted TCR beta CDR3 regions from RNA transcripts. The primer set for the first-round RT-PCR of the TCR CDR3 was HTBI. TCRdb reprocessed the multiplex PCR reads with MiXCR, giving one entry per CDR3 protein. The sample lists 200,000 to 250,000 distinct CDR3 sequences; approximately 17% were seen once. The sequenced sample consisted of blood. The receptors come from a man in his fifties or sixties with Graves' hyperthyroidism.

Points on this clonotype: With a much larger clone just one base away, this may be a read error. The genes are TRBV18 and TRBJ1-5, with 7 bases identical to TRBD1. The V gene's germline CDR1 is KGHSH and CDR2 LQKENI. This CDR3 comprises 16 residues. Germline trimming cut 3 bases from V and 0 bases from J; bases unmatched to any gene: 5. The CDR3 region is CASSPSTGSSNQPQHF. CDR3 in DNA: TGTGCCAGCTCACCCTCGACAGGGAGTAGCAATCAGCCCCAGCATTTT.

This clonotype came up many times. The chain has TRBV11-2 and TRBJ2-2; TRBD1 matches 7 bases. Germline V gene data show CDR1 as SGHAT and CDR2 as FQNNGV. Trimming removed 5 bases from V and 7 bases from J; junction bases left unmatched: 10. The CDR3 has 15 amino acids. CDR3 coding DNA: TGTGCCAGCAGCGCCACGGGACAGTCTCTCGGGGAGCTGTTTTTT. This translates into CASSATGQSLGELFF.

This clonotype has a count of ten or more. The rearrangement uses TRBV24-1 and TRBJ2-2, with 8 nucleotides matching TRBD1. The CDR3 extends over 19 amino acids. The V gene end was trimmed by 3 bases and the J gene end by 4 bases; junction bases not matched to a gene: 15. Germline V gene data show CDR1 as KGHDR and CDR2 as SFDVKD. CDR3: CATSDPGTGPSARTGELFF. CDR3 coding DNA: TGTGCCACCAGTGATCCTGGGACAGGCCCTAGCGCGCGCACCGGGGAGCTGTTTTTT.

This clonotype appeared many times. The rearrangement uses TRBV6-1 and TRBJ2-1; TRBD2 matches at 13 bases. The germline V gene has CDR1 MNHNS and CDR2 SASEGT. The CDR3 has 17 amino acids. V dropped 7 bases and J dropped 6; count of bases not matched to a gene: 12. The DNA of the CDR3 is TGTGCCAGCAAGGGACTAGCGGGAATAAGAGGGGTCAATGAGCAGTTCTTC. Its translation is CASKGLAGIRGVNEQFF.

This clonotype was seen a few times. V gene TRBV28 combines with J gene TRBJ1-3, with D tentatively TRBD1 (5 bases). Germline CDR1 and CDR2: MDHEN and SYDVKM. The CDR3 has 16 residues. Trimming took off 3 bases at V and 4 bases at J, with 16 bases between the two ends. The CDR3, as DNA: TGTGCCAGCAGTTTTCATGGCAGGGCGGGCGGAAACACCATATATTTT. Translated, it gives CASSFHGRAGGNTIYF.

This clonotype has at least ten counts. The chain is built from TRBV28 and TRBJ2-1; no reliable D call. V shed 2 bases and J shed 2 bases, with 13 bases lying between them. This CDR3 has 16 amino acids. Germline V lookup: CDR1 MDHEN, CDR2 SYDVKM. The CDR3: CASSLDHETTYNEQFF. The CDR3 coding sequence is TGTGCCAGCAGTTTAGATCATGAGACAACCTACAATGAGCAGTTCTTC.

Many counts were recorded for this clonotype. The rearrangement uses TRBV20-1 and TRBJ2-1, with 9 nucleotides matching TRBD2. J gave up 4 bases and V 0 bases, and 7 bases lay outside the gene matches. The CDR3 spans 16 residues. Germline V lookup: CDR1 DFQATT, CDR2 SNEGSKA (reference sequence). CDR3 protein: CSARDGAGGIYNEQFF. The CDR3 DNA reads TGCAGTGCTAGAGACGGGGCGGGAGGGATATACAATGAGCAGTTCTTC.

This clonotype was observed at least ten times. The chain employs TRBV2 and TRBJ1-2; D not resolved. The germline CDR1 and CDR2 sequences are SNHLY and FYNNEI. CDR3 length equals 13 residues. Trimming removed 7 bases at V and 1 base at J, with 10 bases between. This CDR3 is CASTGGYNYGYTF. CDR3 coding DNA: TGTGCCAGCACGGGAGGCTATAACTATGGCTACACCTTC. The full variable domain, its missing parts supplied by reference TRBV2 and TRBJ1-2, is EPEVTQTPSHQVTQMGQEVILRCVPISNHLYFYWYRQILGQKVEFLVSFYNNEISEKSEIFDDQFSVERPDGSNFTLKIRSTKLEDSAMYFCASTGGYNYGYTFGSGTRLTVV.

Only a few counts were recorded for this clonotype. CDR3 residues: CASSTDREAGYTF. The CDR3 DNA reads TGCGCCAGCAGCACGGACAGGGAGGCTGGCTACACCTTC. The chain joins TRBV5-1 to TRBJ1-2, with TRBD1 identical over 8 bases. Germline V gene data show CDR1 as SGHRS and CDR2 as YFSETQ. Trimming at V came to 4 bases and at J to 7 bases, leaving 6 bases not matched to a gene. This CDR3 is 13 amino acids long.

V is TRBV20-1 and J is TRBJ2-7; 9 bases are a match to TRBD2. J gave up 3 bases and V 1 base, and 10 bases lay outside the gene matches. Germline lookup yields CDR1 DFQATT and CDR2 SNEGSKA (reference sequence). The CDR3 extends over 16 amino acids. This CDR3 is CSARVLISGRSYEQYF. The CDR3 bases are TGCAGTGCTAGAGTATTAATTAGCGGGAGAAGCTACGAGCAGTACTTC.

This clonotype showed up many times. This chain links TRBV18 with TRBJ2-3; 13 bases are a match to TRBD2. V was pared by 3 bases and J by 4 bases, with 1 base of the junction left unmatched. This CDR3 region has 15 residues. Germline values: CDR1 KGHSH, CDR2 LQKENI. The CDR3 coding sequence is TGTGCCAGCTCACCGGGACTAGCGGGACCAGATACGCAGTATTTT. Its protein is CASSPGLAGPDTQYF.

This clonotype was counted ten times or more. The chain links TRBV12-3 or TRBV12-4 to TRBJ2-7; 9 bases align to TRBD2. V lost 6 bases, J lost 6 bases, and 9 bases stayed unmatched. This CDR3 spans 14 amino acids. The CDR3 DNA is TGTGCCAGCAGCTGGGGTAGCGGGAGTGGCGAGCAGTACTTC. This codes for CASSWGSGSGEQYF.

Only a few counts were recorded for this clonotype. This rearrangement joins TRBV7-9 to TRBJ2-1; 12 bases align to TRBD2. The V segment lost 1 base and the J segment 7 bases; nucleotides outside the gene matches: 5. Germline CDR1 is SEHNR and CDR2 is FQNEAQ (reference sequence). CDR3 length equals 16 residues. The CDR3 coding sequence is TGTGCCAGCAGCTTAGGCGGACTAGCGGGAATAAATGAGCAGTTCTTC. It specifies CASSLGGLAGINEQFF.

This clonotype showed up just a few times. This sequence joins TRBV20-1 and TRBJ1-4; D is possibly TRBD1 (5 bases). CDR1 is DFQATT, CDR2 SNEGSKA, per germline (reference sequence). V lost 3 bases and J lost 7, with 12 bases in between. This CDR3 region has 13 residues. CDR3: CSASSGMGEKLFF. CDR3 bases: TGCAGTGCTAGCTCAGGGATGGGTGAAAAACTGTTTTTT.

At least ten counts were recorded for this clonotype. The chain recombines TRBV12-3 or TRBV12-4 with TRBJ2-1; no reliable D call. V was trimmed by 3 bases and J by 2 bases, leaving 11 bases between them. There are 15 residues in the CDR3. CDR3 coding DNA: TGTGCCAGCAGTTTTTCAGCAGCAACCTACAATGAGCAGTTCTTC. This sequence encodes CASSFSAATYNEQFF.

V is TRBV7-9 and J is TRBJ1-1, with TRBD1 identical over 7 bases. This CDR3 has 15 amino acids. Trimming took 1 base from V and 2 from J; bases not matched to a gene: 4. The V gene's germline CDR1 is SEHNR and CDR2 FQNEAQ (reference sequence). CDR3 sequence: CASSLGDRVNTEAFF. CDR3 bases: TGTGCCAGCAGCTTAGGGGACAGAGTTAACACTGAAGCTTTCTTT.

The chain has TRBV28 and TRBJ2-5, with D tentatively TRBD1 or TRBD2 (5 bases each). The CDR3 spans 14 residues. V shed 6 bases and J shed 4 bases, with 15 bases lying between them. CDR1 is MDHEN and CDR2 is SYDVKM in the germline V gene. The CDR3 region is CASSIDEGRETQYF. DNA for the CDR3: TGTGCCAGCAGCATTGACGAGGGGCGAGAGACCCAGTACTTC.

A remark on this clonotype: A read error is possible here, since a much larger clone lies one base away. The chain is built from TRBV10-3 and TRBJ2-7; D is uncertain. This CDR3 contains 12 residues. Germline-derived CDR1 and CDR2 are ENHRY and SYGVKD. The ends were cut back, 7 bases at V and 3 bases at J, with 10 bases in the middle. The CDR3 loop is CAITAANYEQYF. The CDR3, as DNA: TGTGCCATCACGGCGGCAAACTACGAGCAGTACTTC.

In its sample, this clonotype was seen a few times. The rearrangement uses TRBV7-9 and TRBJ1-3; TRBD1 matches 8 bases. J was trimmed by 5 bases and V by 4 bases; bases with no gene match: 10. This CDR3 is 16 amino acids long. Germline V gene lookup returns CDR1 SEHNR and CDR2 FQNEAQ (reference sequence). CDR3: CASSSHQGALRNTIYF. For the CDR3, the DNA is TGTGCCAGCAGCTCTCATCAGGGGGCGTTGAGAAACACCATATATTTT.